The clone carrying this T cell receptor (beta chain) was observed many times. Its specificity is unknown. A 3' RACE protocol on RNA, with unique molecular identifiers, produced the TCR library. TCRdb analysed the 3' RACE reads with MiXCR anew, one entry per CDR3 protein. This sample carries about 15,000 distinct CDR3 sequences, roughly 3.4% of them seen once, and the ten largest clones take less than 6%. Treatment defined: PENTA 11 planned treatment interruption arm or continuous ART arm. These data originate in a study of HIV-infected children after antiretroviral therapy interruption. For the study at large: Children had CD4+ above 500, viral load below 50 copies/ml, either treatment arm.

Broader study findings: The Gini coefficient of naive CD4+ repertoires rose, returning to baseline by 3 years. Naive CD4+ CDR3 sharing between time points fell after interruption began. Sorted CD45RA+ naive cells might include minor non-naive CD45RA+ cells.

Trimming stripped 0 bases from V and 0 bases from J, with 5 bases between. This CDR3 spans 14 amino acids. Germline V lookup: CDR1 MGHRA, CDR2 YSYEKL. The V gene is TRBV4-1, the J gene TRBJ1-2; TRBD1 might be the D (5 bases). Sample: CD45RA+ CD4+ T cells from PBMCs, taken from a donor given antiretroviral therapy, either interrupted or continuous. The subset here: naive CD4+ CD45RA+ CD45RO- T cells. The sequence was obtained from a child between 2 and 17 years old with HIV. The CDR3, as DNA: TGCGCCAGCAGCCAAGACAGGGCTAACTATGGCTACACCTTC. Protein sequence: CASSQDRANYGYTF.